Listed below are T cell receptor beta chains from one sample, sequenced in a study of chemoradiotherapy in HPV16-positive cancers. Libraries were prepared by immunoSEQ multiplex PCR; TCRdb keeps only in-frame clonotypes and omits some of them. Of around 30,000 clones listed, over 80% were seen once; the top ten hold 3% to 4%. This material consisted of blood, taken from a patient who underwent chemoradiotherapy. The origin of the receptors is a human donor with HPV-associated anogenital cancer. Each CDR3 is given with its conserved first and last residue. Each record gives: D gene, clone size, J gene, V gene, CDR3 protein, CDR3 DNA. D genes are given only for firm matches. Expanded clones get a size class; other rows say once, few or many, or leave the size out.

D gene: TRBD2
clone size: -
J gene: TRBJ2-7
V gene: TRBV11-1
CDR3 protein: CASSPTRRGGSSYEQYF
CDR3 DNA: TGTGCCAGCAGTCCTACCCGGCGGGGGGGTAGCTCCTACGAGCAGTACTTC

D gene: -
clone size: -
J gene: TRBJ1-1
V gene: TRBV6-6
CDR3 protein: CASSWGTFNTEAFF
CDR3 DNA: TGTGCCAGCAGTTGGGGGACATTTAACACTGAAGCTTTCTTT

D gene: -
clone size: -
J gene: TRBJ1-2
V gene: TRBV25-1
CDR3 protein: CASREVGGAGGYTF
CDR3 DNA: TGTGCCAGCAGGGAGGTTGGGGGCGCGGGCGGCTACACCTTC

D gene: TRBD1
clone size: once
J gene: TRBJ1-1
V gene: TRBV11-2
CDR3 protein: CASSPRTGSNTEAFF
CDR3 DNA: TGTGCCAGCAGCCCCCGGACAGGGTCGAACACTGAAGCTTTCTTT

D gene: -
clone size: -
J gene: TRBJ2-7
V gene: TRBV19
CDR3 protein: CASSIGDTYEQYF
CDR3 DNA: TGTGCCAGTAGTATAGGAGACACGTACGAGCAGTACTTC

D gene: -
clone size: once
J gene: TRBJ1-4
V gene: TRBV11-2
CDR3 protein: CASRLLSPNEKLFF
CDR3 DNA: TGTGCCAGCAGGCTTTTGTCTCCTAATGAAAAACTGTTTTTT

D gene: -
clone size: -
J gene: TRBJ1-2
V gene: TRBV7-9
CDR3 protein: CASSLEQGRFSCSCYTF
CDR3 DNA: TGTGCCAGCAGCTTAGAGCAGGGGCGGTTTTCATGTAGTTGTTACACCTTC

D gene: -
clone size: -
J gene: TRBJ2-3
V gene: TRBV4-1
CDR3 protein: CASRPQGSVDTQYF
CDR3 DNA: TGCGCCAGCAGACCACAGGGATCGGTAGATACGCAGTATTTT

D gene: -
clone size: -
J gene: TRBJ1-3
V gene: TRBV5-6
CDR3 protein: CASSLQGPSGNTIYF
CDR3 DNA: TGTGCCAGCAGCTTGCAGGGCCCCTCTGGAAACACCATATATTTT

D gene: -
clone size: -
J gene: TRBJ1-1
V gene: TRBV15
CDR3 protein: CATSIGGSEAFF
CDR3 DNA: TGTGCCACCAGCATAGGGGGTTCAGAAGCTTTCTTT